The 3 T cell receptor beta chains in this list originate from one sample, sequenced in a study of cytomegalovirus exposure and HLA in healthy donors. This PCR relied on a set of 60 Vbeta primers and 13 Jbeta primers. Assay: immunoSEQ multiplex PCR; the TCRdb copy retains only in-frame clones and omits some. Of 100,000 to 150,000 clones in the sample, around two thirds were seen once. Source material: PBMCs. The source is a middle-aged woman in good health and CMV-seropositive.

The CDR3 is CASSLALAARYEQYF. For the CDR3, the DNA is TGTGCCAGCAGCTTAGCCCTAGCGGCAAGGTACGAGCAGTACTTC. V gene TRBV7-9 combines with J gene TRBJ2-7; 7 nucleotides line up with TRBD2. Germline V gene data show CDR1 as SEHNR and CDR2 as FQNEAQ (reference sequence). CDR3 length: 15 amino acids. Trimming cost V 0 bases and J 4 bases; bases outside gene matches: 6.

The chain joins TRBV5-5 to TRBJ1-2, with D possibly matching TRBD1 (6 bases). Germline CDR1 SGHKS, CDR2 YYEKEE (reference sequence). The CDR3 contains 14 residues. The V gene lost 2 bases and the J gene lost 4 bases, with 12 bases spanning the gap. The CDR3 DNA is TGTGCCAGCAGCTTCCGGACAGCCTCCTATGGCTACACCTTC. It codes for CASSFRTASYGYTF.

The chain joins TRBV30 to TRBJ2-3; 7 positions match TRBD1. The V gene's germline CDR1 is GTSNPN and CDR2 SVGIG (reference sequence). There are 13 residues in the CDR3. J gave up 3 bases and V 5 bases, and 5 bases lay outside the gene matches. The CDR3 DNA sequence: TGTGCCTGGGACCGGGGACAGACAGATACGCAGTATTTT. It specifies CAWDRGQTDTQYF. The whole variable domain, remainder taken from reference TRBV30 and TRBJ2-3, is SQTIHQWPATLVQPVGSPLSLECTVEGTSNPNLYWYRQAAGRGLQLLFYSVGIGQISSEVPQNLSASRPQDRQFILSSKKLLLSDSGFYLCAWDRGQTDTQYFGPGTRLTVL.